Shown below are 29 T cell receptor beta chains from a single sample sequenced in a study of patients and donors after allogeneic stem cell transplantation. TCRdb independently ran MiXCR on the RT-PCR reads; one entry per CDR3 protein. The data hold 200,000 to 250,000 distinct CDR3 sequences, with roughly 14% observed a single time. Sequencing used blood, either unsorted or a sorted T cell fraction (not recorded which). Source of these receptors: a human donor who was either an allogeneic HSCT recipient or a stem cell or donor lymphocyte infusion donor (not recorded which). It is not recorded whose cells these are; they may come from a transplant donor.

This chain uses TRBV28 with TRBJ2-7, with 13 bases that match TRBD2. Germline V gene data show CDR1 as MDHEN and CDR2 as SYDVKM. This CDR3 is 16 amino acids long. V shed 6 bases, J shed 5 bases, and the junction held 10 bases outside the gene matches. CDR3 DNA sequence: TGTGCCAGCAGCCCATCCGGACTAGCGGGAGTCAACGAGCAGTACTTC. Its protein is CASSPSGLAGVNEQYF.

This clonotype has only a few counts. This chain links TRBV6-5 with TRBJ2-5, with D perhaps assigned TRBD1 or TRBD2 (5 bases each). The CDR3 contains 12 residues. CDR1 is MNHEY and CDR2 is SVGAGI in the germline V gene. Trimming pared 5 bases from V and 9 bases from J, leaving 13 bases between. The CDR3 DNA reads TGTGCCAGCAGTCGACCCGAGGGGCCCCAGTACTTC. It specifies CASSRPEGPQYF.

This clonotype has a handful of counts. The rearrangement joins TRBV20-1 to TRBJ1-1; the D is unclear. In germline, CDR1 is DFQATT, CDR2 SNEGSKA (reference sequence). The CDR3 is made up of 11 amino acids. Trimming removed 0 bases from V and 8 bases from J, with 7 bases in between. In nucleotides, the CDR3 is TGCAGTGCTAGAGATGGAAAAGAAGCTTTCTTT. Translating it yields CSARDGKEAFF.

V gene TRBV11-1 combines with J gene TRBJ2-5; D not resolved. Germline V gives CDR1 SGHAT, CDR2 FQDESV (reference sequence). The CDR3 has 13 amino acids. Trimming stripped 1 base from V and 5 bases from J, with 8 bases between. In DNA form, the CDR3 reads TGTGCCAGCAGCTTAGACGGTTGGGAGACCCAGTACTTC. This codes for CASSLDGWETQYF.

This chain links TRBV5-5 with TRBJ2-3; the D is unclear. The CDR3 is 15 residues long. Trimming pared 0 bases from V and 4 bases from J, leaving 12 bases between. Germline V lookup: CDR1 SGHKS, CDR2 YYEKEE (reference sequence). CDR3 nucleotide sequence: TGTGCCAGCAGCTTGGTGCTAGTTGGGGCAGATACGCAGTATTTT. This codes for CASSLVLVGADTQYF.

DNA for the CDR3: TGCAGTGCTAGAACCGGGACAGGGACCGAGACCCAGTACTTC. Protein sequence: CSARTGTGTETQYF. This chain joins TRBV20-1 and TRBJ2-5; TRBD1 matches 9 bases. The CDR3 extends over 14 amino acids. J was trimmed by 5 bases and V by 2 bases; bases with no gene match: 6. From germline, CDR1 is DFQATT and CDR2 SNEGSKA (reference sequence).

This clonotype has a handful of counts. The chain uses TRBV4-3 and TRBJ1-1; TRBD1 aligns across 7 bases. Germline V lookup: CDR1 LGHNA, CDR2 YSLEER. The ends lost 0 bases at V and 3 bases at J; junction bases unmatched: 7. The CDR3 loop spans 16 amino acids. The CDR3 DNA follows: TGCGCCAGCAGCCAAGATGTGGGACAGACACACACTGAAGCTTTCTTT. It yields the protein CASSQDVGQTHTEAFF.

This clonotype occurred a few times. The V and J genes are TRBV20-1 and TRBJ2-7, with D unresolved. The CDR3 length is 12 residues. The V end was cut by 3 bases, the J end by 4 bases, with 10 bases between. The germline CDR1 and CDR2 sequences are DFQATT and SNEGSKA (reference sequence). The CDR3 DNA is TGCAGTGCTAGTGGGCCGCGATACGAGCAGTACTTC. Amino acid sequence: CSASGPRYEQYF.

The table lists this clonotype with a few counts. Since a much larger clone is just one base distant, this may be a read error. The chain employs TRBV7-3 and TRBJ1-1, with D perhaps matching TRBD1 (5 bases). The germline V gene encodes CDR1 SGHTA and CDR2 FQGTGA. The V gene lost 5 bases and the J gene lost 10 bases, with 20 bases spanning the gap. CDR3 length: 14 amino acids. CDR3 bases: TGTGCCAGCAGCCCAGGAGGGGAGGCGGGGGTAGCTTTCTTT. Protein product: CASSPGGEAGVAFF.

The chain uses TRBV9 and TRBJ1-5, with TRBD1 matching over 7 bases. Germline V gene sequence: CDR1 SGDLS, CDR2 YYNGEE. The CDR3 is 15 residues long. V shed 7 bases and J 7 bases; nucleotides not matched to a gene: 14. The CDR3 is CASSAGGGMEQPQHF. The CDR3 DNA follows: TGTGCCAGCTCCGCAGGGGGGGGGATGGAACAGCCCCAGCATTTT.

The chain links TRBV15 to TRBJ2-1, with D tentatively TRBD1 (6 bases). The CDR3 spans 15 residues. CDR1 is LNHNV and CDR2 is YYDKDF in the germline V gene (reference sequence). Trimming left V 1 base short and J 1 base short, with 8 bases between. Here the CDR3 DNA reads TGTGCCACCAGCAGAGGAACAGGGTCCTACAATGAGCAGTTCTTC. It specifies CATSRGTGSYNEQFF.

This clonotype was seen repeatedly, ten times or more. The chain employs TRBV27 and TRBJ2-5; D may be TRBD1 (5 bases). From germline, CDR1 is MNHEY and CDR2 SMNVEV (reference sequence). This CDR3 is built from 15 residues. V shed 0 bases and J shed 5 bases, with 13 bases lying between them. The CDR3 reads CASSLSVAGRETQYF. CDR3 nucleotide sequence: TGTGCCAGCAGTTTATCGGTTGCAGGGCGGGAGACCCAGTACTTC.

V and J are TRBV11-2 and TRBJ2-2, with no clear D. Looked up from germline, CDR1 is SGHAT and CDR2 is FQNNGV. V dropped 6 bases and J dropped 6 bases, with 17 bases sitting between them. This CDR3 contains 15 residues. The CDR3 DNA is TGTGCCAGCAGACAATATGGCGGTGGCTCCGGGGAGCTGTTTTTT. Translated, it gives CASRQYGGGSGELFF.

The V call is TRBV11-2, the J call TRBJ1-1; D gene uncertain. Trimming stripped 5 bases from V and 8 bases from J, with 12 bases between. CDR3 length: 12 residues. From germline, CDR1 is SGHAT and CDR2 FQNNGV. CDR3 in amino acids: CASSLLSAEAFF. CDR3 nucleotides: TGTGCCAGCAGCCTCCTGTCAGCCGAAGCTTTCTTT.

The chain uses TRBV18 and TRBJ1-1, with D unresolved. V was pared by 5 bases and J by 7 bases, with 17 bases between. The CDR3 is 14 amino acids. Germline CDR1 and CDR2: KGHSH and LQKENI. The CDR3: CASSKNQDNGEAFF. The CDR3 nucleotides read TGTGCCAGCTCAAAAAATCAGGATAACGGTGAAGCTTTCTTT. The full variable domain, with the rest looked up from reference TRBV18 and TRBJ1-1, is NAGVMQNPRHLVRRRGQEARLRCSPMKGHSHVYWYRQLPEEGLKFMVYLQKENIIDESGMPKERFSAEFPKEGPSILRIQQVVRGDSAAYFCASSKNQDNGEAFFGQGTRLTVV.

The rearrangement uses TRBV2 and TRBJ2-2, with 7 bases matching TRBD1. Germline trimming cut 6 bases from V and 3 bases from J; bases unmatched to any gene: 4. The CDR3 covers 14 residues. Germline-derived CDR1 and CDR2 are SNHLY and FYNNEI. The CDR3: CASRTGQYTGELFF. The DNA for the CDR3 is TGTGCCAGCAGGACGGGACAGTACACCGGGGAGCTGTTTTTT.

The chain combines TRBV5-1 with TRBJ2-7; TRBD1 matches 7 bases. This CDR3 region has 15 residues. Germline-derived CDR1 and CDR2 are SGHRS and YFSETQ. V shed 3 bases and J 3 bases; nucleotides not matched to a gene: 9. In nucleotides, the CDR3 is TGCGCCAGCAGCTCACAGGGGATAGGCCTCTACGAGCAGTACTTC. Translating gives CASSSQGIGLYEQYF.

This clonotype was counted only a few times. The CDR3 coding sequence is TGCGCCAGCAGCCAGGTTAGCGGGGGGGGCACAGATACGCAGTATTTT. Translated, it gives CASSQVSGGGTDTQYF. The rearrangement uses TRBV4-3 and TRBJ2-3; 11 positions agree with TRBD2. Per germline, CDR1 LGHNA and CDR2 YSLEER. V shed 3 bases, J shed 1 base, and the junction held 3 bases outside the gene matches. CDR3 size: 16 residues.

The sample holds many counts of this clonotype. The rearrangement uses TRBV6-1 and TRBJ2-5; D possibly uses TRBD1 or TRBD2 (5 bases each). The CDR3 contains 14 residues. Trimming took off 8 bases at V and 5 bases at J, with 18 bases between the two ends. Per the germline V gene, CDR1 is MNHNS and CDR2 is SASEGT. CDR3 in amino acids: CASGSRGGRETQYF. The CDR3 nucleotides are TGTGCCAGCGGATCGAGGGGTGGTAGGGAGACCCAGTACTTC.

This clonotype was recorded many times. The gene calls are TRBV9 and TRBJ1-1; 8 bases are shared with TRBD1. Trimming cost V 4 bases and J 3 bases; bases outside gene matches: 5. This CDR3 has 14 amino acids. The V gene's germline CDR1 is SGDLS and CDR2 YYNGEE. CDR3: CASSPRQGYTEAFF. The CDR3 DNA sequence: TGTGCCAGCAGCCCCCGACAGGGGTACACTGAAGCTTTCTTT.

The table lists this clonotype with many counts. V usage is TRBV20-1 and J usage is TRBJ1-2; D not resolved. Germline V lookup: CDR1 DFQATT, CDR2 SNEGSKA (reference sequence). Trimming removed 0 bases at V and 10 bases at J, with 3 bases between. The CDR3 sequence is 9 residues long. CDR3 DNA sequence: TGCAGTGCTAGAGACGTCTACACCTTC. This gives the protein CSARDVYTF.

The table lists this clonotype with many counts. This chain connects TRBV14 to TRBJ2-7; the match to TRBD2 covers 8 bases. Per the germline V gene, CDR1 is SGHDN and CDR2 is FVKESK. V dropped 3 bases and J dropped 3; count of bases not matched to a gene: 13. The CDR3 sequence is 17 residues long. The CDR3 DNA reads as TGTGCCAGCAGCCAGAGAAACCTAGGACTAGCCGACTACGAGCAGTACTTC. Translated, it gives CASSQRNLGLADYEQYF.

This chain links TRBV9 with TRBJ2-7; D gene ambiguous. The CDR3 is made up of 16 amino acids. Per germline, CDR1 SGDLS and CDR2 YYNGEE. Trimming cost V 3 bases and J 3 bases, with 19 bases left between them. CDR3 in DNA: TGTGCCAGCAGCGAACTCGACAACCCCTACTACTACGAGCAGTACTTC. As protein: CASSELDNPYYYEQYF.

The table lists this clonotype with a few counts. The chain joins TRBV4-2 to TRBJ2-3; 9 positions match TRBD2. The J segment lost 4 bases and the V segment lost 0 bases, leaving 5 bases of the junction unmatched. Looked up from germline, CDR1 is LGHNA and CDR2 is YNFKEQ. CDR3 length equals 16 residues. The CDR3 region has the DNA TGTGCCAGCAGCCAAGAGGGTAGCGGGAGTCCAGATACGCAGTATTTT. This sequence encodes CASSQEGSGSPDTQYF.

The chain has TRBV20-1 and TRBJ2-1; 10 nucleotides line up with TRBD2. This CDR3 has 14 residues. Germline lookup yields CDR1 DFQATT and CDR2 SNEGSKA (reference sequence). V shed 6 bases, J shed 3 bases, and the junction held 5 bases outside the gene matches. The CDR3 bases are TGCAGTGCCTCGGGACTAGCGTACTACAATGAGCAGTTCTTC. It translates to CSASGLAYYNEQFF.

There are many counts of this clonotype. The rearrangement joins TRBV4-1 to TRBJ2-3; 10 nucleotides align to TRBD2. The CDR3 extends over 17 amino acids. Germline V gene data show CDR1 as MGHRA and CDR2 as YSYEKL. J lost 1 base, V lost 4 bases, and 8 bases had no gene match. As DNA, the CDR3 is TGCGCCAGCAGCCGCCCCCCTGGGACTAGCGGCACAGATACGCAGTATTTT. Amino acids: CASSRPPGTSGTDTQYF.

This clonotype was counted many times. This rearrangement joins TRBV6-6 to TRBJ2-7; D gene uncertain. The CDR3 runs to 10 residues. V lost 9 bases and J 7 bases, leaving 10 bases between the germline ends. Germline V lookup: CDR1 MNHNY, CDR2 SVGAGI (reference sequence). Here the CDR3 reads CASANAEQYF. CDR3 DNA sequence: TGTGCCAGTGCAAACGCGGAGCAGTACTTC.

This clonotype was seen a handful of times. This sequence joins TRBV29-1 and TRBJ1-2, with D perhaps TRBD1 (5 bases). V was pared by 3 bases and J by 3 bases, with 5 bases between. Germline V CDR1 and CDR2: SQVTM, ANQGSEA. There are 11 residues in the CDR3. Here the CDR3 DNA reads TGCAGCGTTGACAGGGACTATGGCTACACCTTC. Its protein product is CSVDRDYGYTF.

A few counts support this clonotype. V is TRBV15 and J is TRBJ2-5, with 9 bases aligning to TRBD2. The CDR3 length is 15 residues. J was trimmed by 4 bases and V by 2 bases; bases with no gene match: 5. CDR1 and CDR2 from the germline V gene are LNHNV and YYDKDF (reference sequence). The CDR3 DNA follows: TGTGCCACCAGCAGAAGCGGGGGGCCGACAGAGACCCAGTACTTC. Translating it yields CATSRSGGPTETQYF. Full variable domain (rest looked up from reference TRBV15 and TRBJ2-5): DAMVIQNPRYQVTQFGKPVTLSCSQTLNHNVMYWYQQKSSQAPKLLFHYYDKDFNNEADTPDNFQSRRPNTSFCFLDIRSPGLGDTAMYLCATSRSGGPTETQYFGPGTRLLVL.